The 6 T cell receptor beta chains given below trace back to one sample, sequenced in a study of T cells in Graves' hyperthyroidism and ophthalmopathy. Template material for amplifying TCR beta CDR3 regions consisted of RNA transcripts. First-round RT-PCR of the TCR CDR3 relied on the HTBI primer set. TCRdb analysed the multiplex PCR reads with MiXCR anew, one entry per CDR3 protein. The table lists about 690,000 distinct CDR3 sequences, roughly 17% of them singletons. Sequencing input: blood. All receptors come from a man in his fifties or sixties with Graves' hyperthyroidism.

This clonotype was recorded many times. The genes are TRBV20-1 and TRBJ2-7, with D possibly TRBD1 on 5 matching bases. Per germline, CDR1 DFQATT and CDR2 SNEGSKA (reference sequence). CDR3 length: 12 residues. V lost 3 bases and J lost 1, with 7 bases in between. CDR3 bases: TGCAGTGCTAGGGACACTTCCTACGAGCAGTACTTC. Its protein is CSARDTSYEQYF.

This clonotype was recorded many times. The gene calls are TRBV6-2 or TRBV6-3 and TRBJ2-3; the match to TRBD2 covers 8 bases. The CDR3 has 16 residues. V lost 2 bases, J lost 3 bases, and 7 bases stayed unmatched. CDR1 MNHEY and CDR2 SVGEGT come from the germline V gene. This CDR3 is CASSYGTGGTTDTQYF. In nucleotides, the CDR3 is TGTGCCAGCAGTTACGGGACGGGAGGGACGACAGATACGCAGTATTTT.

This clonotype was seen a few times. Written as DNA, the CDR3 is TGTGCCAGTAGTCTGGGACCATCGAACACCGGGGAGCTGTTTTTT. This codes for CASSLGPSNTGELFF. The V and J genes are TRBV19 and TRBJ2-2; D is perhaps TRBD1 or TRBD2 (5 bases each). There are 15 residues in the CDR3. V gave up 5 bases and J gave up 0 bases, with 10 bases separating them. Germline V gene data show CDR1 as LNHDA and CDR2 as SQIVND (reference sequence).

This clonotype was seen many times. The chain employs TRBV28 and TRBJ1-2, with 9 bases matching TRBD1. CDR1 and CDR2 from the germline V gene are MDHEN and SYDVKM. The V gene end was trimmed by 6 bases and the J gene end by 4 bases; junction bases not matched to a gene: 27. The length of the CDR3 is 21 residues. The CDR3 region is CASSRTPGGVGTGSTTYGYTF. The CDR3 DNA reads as TGTGCCAGCAGCCGGACACCGGGGGGTGTTGGGACAGGGAGTACCACCTATGGCTACACCTTC.

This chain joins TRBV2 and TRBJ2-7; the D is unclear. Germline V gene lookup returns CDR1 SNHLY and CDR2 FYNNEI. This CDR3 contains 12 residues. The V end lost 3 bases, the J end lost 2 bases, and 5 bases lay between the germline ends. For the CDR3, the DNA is TGTGCCAGCAGTGACATAGCCTACGAGCAGTACTTC. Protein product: CASSDIAYEQYF.

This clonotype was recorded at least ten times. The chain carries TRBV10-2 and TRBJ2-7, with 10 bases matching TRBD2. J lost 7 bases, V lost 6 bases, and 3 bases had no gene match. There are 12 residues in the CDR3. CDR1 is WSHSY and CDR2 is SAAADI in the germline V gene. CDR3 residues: CASSELAGEQYF. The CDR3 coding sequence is TGCGCCAGCAGCGAACTAGCGGGAGAGCAGTACTTC.